A selection of T cell receptor beta chains follows, all from one sample in a study of human T cells and chemical hapten exposure. In TCRdb, the RACE reads were re-called with MiXCR into one record per CDR3 protein. Of fewer than 85,000 distinct CDR3 sequences in the sample, roughly 8.7% were seen once. The sequenced sample was whole blood. The source is a male donor in good health. Some clones in this sample may be carry-over from other donors' samples. Both conserved end residues are part of each CDR3. The D gene is left open where the match is weak. A clone size is listed for some rows: how often the clone was seen (once, few, many), or a class if it is expanded.

>TRBJ1-4|few|.|TRBV7-2
TGTGCCAGCAGCCCGAGTCAAGCAACTAATGAAAAACTGTTTTTT
CASSPSQATNEKLFF
>TRBJ2-6|.|.|TRBV2
TGTGCCAGCAGTCGACAGAAATCTGGGGCCAACGTCCTGACTTTC
CASSRQKSGANVLTF
>TRBJ2-7|.|TRBD1|TRBV29-1
TGCAGCGTTGGGACAGGGGGTTACGAGCAGTACTTC
CSVGTGGYEQYF
>TRBJ2-5|few|TRBD2|TRBV2
TGTGCCAGCAGTGATCGGGGGGGAGGGACCCAGTACTTC
CASSDRGGGTQYF
>TRBJ1-1|few|.|TRBV3-1
TGTGCCAGCAGCCAAGATCTGACTGAAGCTTTCTTT
CASSQDLTEAFF
>TRBJ2-1|.|.|TRBV29-1
TGCAGCGTTGAAGATACACGGCCCGAATACAATGAGCAGTTCTTC
CSVEDTRPEYNEQFF
>TRBJ1-5|many|TRBD1|TRBV12-3/TRBV12-4
TGTGCCAGCAGGTCAGGGGGCGCGGGGCAGAATCAGCCCCAGCATTTT
CASRSGGAGQNQPQHF
>TRBJ1-3|.|.|TRBV29-1
TGCAGCGTTGAGGAGGGAGCCGGCACCATATATTTT
CSVEEGAGTIYF
>TRBJ2-7|.|.|TRBV20-1
TGCAGTGCTAGGCGACAGCCGTCTTCCTACGAGCAGTACTTC
CSARRQPSSYEQYF
>TRBJ2-1|few|TRBD2|TRBV20-1
TGCAGTGCTAGAGAGGCAGCGGGGAGAATCGATGAGCAGTTCTTC
CSAREAAGRIDEQFF
>TRBJ2-2|few|TRBD2|TRBV29-1
TGCAGCGTTGAAGATCGGACTAGCGGCAACACCGGGGAGCTGTTTTTT
CSVEDRTSGNTGELFF
>TRBJ2-2|.|.|TRBV14
TGTGCCAGCCTGGACGGGAACACCGGGGAGCTGTTTTTT
CASLDGNTGELFF
>TRBJ2-4|many|TRBD2|TRBV6-2/TRBV6-3
TGTGCCAGCAGTTACTCGAAGGGACTAGCGGGAGAAGGCGGCTACATTCAGTACTTC
CASSYSKGLAGEGGYIQYF
>TRBJ2-7|few|TRBD2|TRBV20-1
TGCAGTGCTCGACTAGCGGGAAGCGAGCAGTACTTC
CSARLAGSEQYF
>TRBJ2-3|few|.|TRBV18
TGTGCCAGCTCACCACCGGGACACCTCACAGATACGCAGTATTTT
CASSPPGHLTDTQYF
>TRBJ1-5|few|.|TRBV29-1
TGCAGCGTTGAACAAAACAGGGACGAGAATCAGCCCCAGCATTTT
CSVEQNRDENQPQHF
>TRBJ1-1|.|TRBD1|TRBV7-7
TGTGCCAGCGCCTACCGGGACAGCTTTCTTGAAGCTTTCTTT
CASAYRDSFLEAFF
>TRBJ1-4|.|.|TRBV7-2
TGTGCCAGCAGTCCGGATTCAACTAATGAAAAACTGTTTTTT
CASSPDSTNEKLFF
>TRBJ2-7|.|.|TRBV3-1
TGTGCCAGCAGCCAAGAAAGGTCTTTCCACGAGCAGTACTTC
CASSQERSFHEQYF
>TRBJ2-1|few|.|TRBV28
TGTGCCAGCAGCAGCCGGGACAACCACAATGAGCAGTTCTTC
CASSSRDNHNEQFF
>TRBJ2-1|many|.|TRBV14
TGTGCCAGCAGCCAAGGACCCAGCGTACGCTCCTACAATGAGCAGTTCTTC
CASSQGPSVRSYNEQFF
>TRBJ1-1|few|.|TRBV7-9
TGTGCCAGCAGCTCCACGACGGAGAACACTGAAGCTTTCTTT
CASSSTTENTEAFF
>TRBJ2-2|.|.|TRBV3-1
TGTGCCAGCAGCCAAGAGAACACCGGGGAGCTGTTTTTT
CASSQENTGELFF
>TRBJ1-1|few|.|TRBV18
TGTGCCAGCTCACTGGAGAGACAGGCTGAAGCTTTCTTT
CASSLERQAEAFF
>TRBJ2-7|few|TRBD2|TRBV6-5
TGTGCCAGCAGACCGGGACTAGGGAGCTCCTACGAGCAGTACTTC
CASRPGLGSSYEQYF
>TRBJ1-5|few|TRBD1|TRBV12-3/TRBV12-4
TGTGCCAGCAGTTTAGGGACAGGGGCGCAGCCCCAGCATTTT
CASSLGTGAQPQHF
>TRBJ1-4|many|.|TRBV20-1
TGCAGTGCTAGAGAGAGGGGGAATGAAAAACTGTTTTTT
CSARERGNEKLFF
>TRBJ2-5|.|.|TRBV6-2/TRBV6-3
TGTGCCAGCAAGAGAAGGGGCCCCACGGAGACCCAGTACTTC
CASKRRGPTETQYF
>TRBJ1-5|few|.|TRBV11-2
TGTGCCAGCAGCCACGTGGGGCAGGGTAGCAATCAGCCCCAGCATTTT
CASSHVGQGSNQPQHF
>TRBJ2-1|.|.|TRBV5-1
TGCGCCAGCAGCCTAGGGACCAACAATGAGCAGTTCTTC
CASSLGTNNEQFF
>TRBJ1-5|many|TRBD1|TRBV7-8
TGTGCCAGCAGCTCCCTCCCCTCTGGGACAGTAAATAGCAATCAGCCCCAGCATTTT
CASSSLPSGTVNSNQPQHF
>TRBJ2-3|many|TRBD2|TRBV10-3
TGTGCCATCAGTGGGGTAGCGGGAGGAACAGATACGCAGTATTTT
CAISGVAGGTDTQYF
>TRBJ1-1|few|.|TRBV7-2
TGTGCCAGCAGCTCCTTGACGGAGTACCTTCCTGAAGCTTTCTTT
CASSSLTEYLPEAFF
>TRBJ2-5|.|TRBD1|TRBV10-3
TGTGCCATCAGTGATGGGACAGGGGCAGAGACCCAGTACTTC
CAISDGTGAETQYF
>TRBJ1-6|.|.|TRBV27
TGTGCCAGCAGTTTAGAAGGCCAGAACTATAATTCACCCCTCCACTTT
CASSLEGQNYNSPLHF
>TRBJ1-1|many|.|TRBV14
TGTGCCAGCAGCCAACTTCAGGGAACGAACACTGAAGCTTTCTTT
CASSQLQGTNTEAFF
>TRBJ2-7|.|TRBD2|TRBV6-5
TGTGCCAGCGGACTAGCGGGAGCCTACGAGCAGTACTTC
CASGLAGAYEQYF
>TRBJ1-4|few|TRBD1|TRBV6-5
TGTGCCAGCAAAACGAGGGTACAGGGGGCTAGTGAAAAACTGTTTTTT
CASKTRVQGASEKLFF
>TRBJ1-1|many|TRBD1|TRBV20-1
TGCAGTGCTAGTACAGGGGACACTGAAGCTTTCTTT
CSASTGDTEAFF
>TRBJ1-1|.|.|TRBV7-9
TGTGCCAGCAGCTTAGTCGAGCACGTGAACACTGAAGCTTTCTTT
CASSLVEHVNTEAFF
>TRBJ1-2|many|.|TRBV7-2
TGTGCCAGCAGCTTAGACAGCAACTATGGCTACACCTTC
CASSLDSNYGYTF
>TRBJ2-7|few|TRBD1|TRBV27
TGTGCCAGCAGTACGGGGACAGGGGGCTCCTACGAGCAGTACTTC
CASSTGTGGSYEQYF
>TRBJ2-7|few|TRBD1|TRBV20-1
TGCAGTGCTAGTACCTGGACAGGGGGCTCCTACGAGCAGTACTTC
CSASTWTGGSYEQYF
>TRBJ2-1|.|TRBD2|TRBV7-9
TGTGCCAGCAGCTTAGGTGGTGGTAGCGGGGGCCTTATGAGCTCCTACAATGAGCAGTTCTTC
CASSLGGGSGGLMSSYNEQFF
>TRBJ1-1|.|TRBD1|TRBV5-1
TGCGCCAGCAGCCCGGGACGAGGGGGCGCGAAGACTGAAGCTTTCTTT
CASSPGRGGAKTEAFF
>TRBJ2-6|.|TRBD1|TRBV6-5
TGTGCCAGCAGTTACCACGGGACAGAATCACCTGGGGCCAACGTCCTGACTTTC
CASSYHGTESPGANVLTF
>TRBJ2-1|many|TRBD2|TRBV5-1
TGCGCCAGCAGCTTATGGCGGGAGACGTTTATCAATGAGCAGTTCTTC
CASSLWRETFINEQFF
>TRBJ2-5|.|.|TRBV3-1
TGTGCCAGCAGCCAACCGGGAATGGGGGAAGAGACCCAGTACTTC
CASSQPGMGEETQYF
>TRBJ2-3|few|TRBD2|TRBV10-3
TGTGCCATCATCGCTAGCGGGGGTACGCAGTATTTT
CAIIASGGTQYF
>TRBJ2-1|many|.|TRBV27
TGTGCCAGCAGTTTATGGTCCCCTTCGGTCAGCTACAATGAGCAGTTCTTC
CASSLWSPSVSYNEQFF
>TRBJ2-7|.|.|TRBV6-1
TGTGCCAGCAGTGAAAGGGGTTACGAGCAGTACTTC
CASSERGYEQYF
>TRBJ2-1|.|.|TRBV18
TGTGCCAGCTCACCACCGGGGGGGCACTACAATGAGCAGTTCTTC
CASSPPGGHYNEQFF
>TRBJ1-4|few|.|TRBV14
TGTGCCAGCAGCGCCACGGTCACCACAACTAATGAAAAACTGTTTTTT
CASSATVTTTNEKLFF